This entry concerns a single T cell receptor beta chain. Germline V gene data show CDR1 as LGHNA and CDR2 as YNFKEQ. The V gene end was trimmed by 0 bases and the J gene end by 6 bases; junction bases not matched to a gene: 11. CDR3 length: 17 residues. Authors' data handling: From reference gene primer amplification, estimates of nucleated cell counts were derived. TCRdb's copy holds only in-frame clones and misses some; the assay was immunoSEQ multiplex PCR. V, J and clone size derive from that table, while D and trimming were established from the DNA sequence. The data contain some 70,000 clones, around 85% of them singletons. The data originate from a study of blood T cell repertoires in COVID-19. Across the whole study: Whether acute or convalescent, the COVID-19 samples came from the United States, Italy and Spain. From T cells, B-cell-depleted T cells, or PBMCs came the material, which was cDNA or gDNA.

Sequenced input: peripheral blood. The origin of this receptor is a woman between 50 and 59 years old with acute or convalescent COVID-19. This rearrangement joins TRBV4-2 to TRBJ2-3, with 8 bases fitting TRBD1. CDR3 protein: CASSQDPRDRFLDTQYF. CDR3 nucleotide sequence: TGTGCCAGCAGCCAAGATCCTCGGGACAGGTTCCTTGATACGCAGTATTTT.